This T cell receptor (beta chain) was sequenced during a study of radiation and T cells in renal cell carcinoma. The time point was: blood 4 weeks post-SBRT, at nephrectomy. The treatment was: 15 Gy SBRT to primary tumor, nephrectomy 4 weeks later. Looked up from germline, CDR1 is MNHNY and CDR2 is SVGAGI (reference sequence). This CDR3 is 14 amino acids long. Trimming cost V 8 bases and J 9 bases; bases outside gene matches: 9. Measured with immunoSEQ multiplex PCR; TCRdb has only the in-frame clones, and not every one. This sample has 30,000 to 40,000 clones, with roughly 80% found just once. The chain couples TRBV6-6 to TRBJ1-6; 8 positions agree with TRBD1. The starting material was blood, obtained from a patient whose treatment included radiotherapy and nephrectomy. The TCR sequence derives from a man between 60 and 75 years old with renal cell carcinoma. In DNA form, the CDR3 reads TGTGCCAGCGAGGGGGCAGGGGGCGGTTCACCCCTCCACTTT. Protein sequence: CASEGAGGGSPLHF.